The 22 T cell receptor beta chains below all came from one sample that was sequenced in a study of shared clonotypes between healthy human individuals. TCRdb's copy holds only in-frame clones and misses some; the assay was immunoSEQ multiplex PCR. The sample holds 600,000 to 750,000 clones, less than 95% seen once. The sequenced material came from memory CD8+ T cells from PBMCs. Subset in this sample: CD45RO+ cells pooled with CCR7-negative TemRA cells. These receptors came from a young man in good health. Some clones in this sample may be carry-over from other donors' samples.

The chain joins TRBV9 to TRBJ2-7, with D possibly TRBD1 on 6 matching bases. This CDR3 has 15 residues. V gave up 4 bases and J gave up 3 bases, with 17 bases separating them. CDR1 SGDLS and CDR2 YYNGEE come from the germline V gene. CDR3 in DNA: TGTGCCAGCAGCCCCCGAGACAGGAGAGACTACGAGCAGTACTTC. It yields the protein CASSPRDRRDYEQYF.

This chain links TRBV10-3 with TRBJ2-1; 11 bases are a match to TRBD2. Germline V gives CDR1 ENHRY, CDR2 SYGVKD. V lost 0 bases, J lost 7 bases, and 8 bases stayed unmatched. This CDR3 has 17 amino acids. For the CDR3, the DNA is TGTGCCATCAGTGAGTCGGGGACTAGCGGAGGGCGGAATGAGCAGTTCTTC. It translates to CAISESGTSGGRNEQFF.

The chain is built from TRBV25-1 and TRBJ2-3; D remains ambiguous. The CDR3 is 15 amino acids. Trimming took off 5 bases at V and 8 bases at J, with 20 bases between the two ends. CDR1 and CDR2 from the germline V gene are MGHDK and SYGVNS. The DNA of the CDR3 is TGTGCCAGCAGTTGGGCGGAGCCTGCCCCCCCTACGCAGTATTTT. The encoded protein is CASSWAEPAPPTQYF.

The chain is built from TRBV13 and TRBJ2-1; 10 nucleotides match TRBD2. The CDR3 extends over 15 amino acids. Germline assignment: CDR1 PRHDT and CDR2 FYEKMQ (reference sequence). Trimming removed 5 bases from V and 5 bases from J; junction bases left unmatched: 6. The CDR3 reads CASSLLAGVDNEQFF. CDR3 sequence (DNA): TGTGCCAGCAGCCTTCTAGCGGGAGTTGACAATGAGCAGTTCTTC.

V is TRBV5-4 and J is TRBJ2-7; maybe TRBD1 (6 bases). Germline assignment: CDR1 SGHNT and CDR2 YYREEE (reference sequence). V lost 1 base to trimming and J lost 5 bases, with 7 bases between them. CDR3 length equals 12 residues. Here the CDR3 DNA reads TGTGCCAGCAGCTTGACAGGGAACGAGCAGTACTTC. Protein: CASSLTGNEQYF.

This clone appeared a single time. The chain combines TRBV25-1 with TRBJ2-7, with D hard to call. Trimming removed 8 bases from V and 4 bases from J, with 18 bases in between. The V gene's germline CDR1 is MGHDK and CDR2 SYGVNS. CDR3 length: 14 amino acids. This CDR3 reads CASSRNRVSYEQYF. The CDR3 DNA reads TGTGCCAGCTCCCGGAACAGAGTTTCGTACGAGCAGTACTTC.

The rearrangement joins TRBV6-4 to TRBJ1-2; D remains unclear. V was trimmed by 2 bases and J by 8 bases, leaving 12 bases between them. The length of the CDR3 is 13 residues. Germline CDR1 is MRHNA and CDR2 is SNTAGT. The DNA of the CDR3 is TGTGCCAGCAGTGACAGCGGCACCCCGGGCTACACCTTC. Protein product: CASSDSGTPGYTF.

The chain has TRBV28 and TRBJ2-7; 8 bases line up with TRBD1. The V segment lost 2 bases and the J segment 5 bases; nucleotides outside the gene matches: 8. This CDR3 has 15 residues. Germline V gene sequence: CDR1 MDHEN, CDR2 SYDVKM. CDR3 region: CASSLVWTGLHEQYF. The CDR3 DNA reads TGTGCCAGCAGTTTAGTCTGGACAGGGCTTCACGAGCAGTACTTC.

CDR3 protein: CAISAEGEGMNTEAFF. In nucleotides, the CDR3 is TGTGCCATCAGTGCTGAAGGGGAGGGCATGAACACTGAAGCTTTCTTT. The chain carries TRBV10-3 and TRBJ1-1; D possibly corresponds to TRBD1 (5 bases). The CDR3 has 16 amino acids. Trimming cost V 4 bases and J 0 bases, with 15 bases left between them. Germline-derived CDR1 and CDR2 are ENHRY and SYGVKD.

CDR3 nucleotide sequence: TGTGCCAGCAGATATCCACAGGGCCCCCCCTATGGCTACACCTTC. Protein sequence: CASRYPQGPPYGYTF. V and J are TRBV27 and TRBJ1-2; tentatively, D is TRBD1 (6 bases). The CDR3 totals 15 residues. Germline CDR1 MNHEY, CDR2 SMNVEV (reference sequence). V was shortened by 6 bases and J by 4 bases, with 18 bases between the two germline ends.

The chain joins TRBV6-1 to TRBJ2-7; D gene uncertain. This CDR3 comprises 11 residues. Per germline, CDR1 MNHNS and CDR2 SASEGT. V dropped 1 base and J dropped 7 bases, with 5 bases sitting between them. The CDR3 nucleotides read TGTGCCAGCAGTGAAGGGTGGGAGCAGTACTTC. It encodes CASSEGWEQYF.

This clone has only one observation. The chain recombines TRBV6-1 with TRBJ2-7, with D perhaps being TRBD1 or TRBD2 (5 bases each). V was clipped by 6 bases and J by 2 bases, with 14 bases between them. The CDR3 has 14 residues. From germline, CDR1 is MNHNS and CDR2 SASEGT. CDR3 coding DNA: TGTGCCAGCAGGAGCCGGGACGGGACCTACGAGCAGTACTTC. Encoded protein: CASRSRDGTYEQYF.

This chain uses TRBV2 with TRBJ2-1; 8 bases agree with TRBD1. The CDR3 length is 17 residues. The V and J ends lost 1 base and 0 bases, in that order; junction bases with no gene match: 5. The germline V gene encodes CDR1 SNHLY and CDR2 FYNNEI. Here the CDR3 reads CASSEGTGLFSYNEQFF. The CDR3 coding sequence is TGTGCCAGCAGTGAAGGGACAGGGCTTTTCTCCTACAATGAGCAGTTCTTC.

This chain uses TRBV5-4 with TRBJ2-1, with TRBD2 matching over 8 bases. The germline gives CDR1 SGHNT, CDR2 YYREEE (reference sequence). This CDR3 has 15 residues. J was trimmed by 8 bases and V by 4 bases; bases with no gene match: 11. CDR3 region: CASSDGLAPGDEQFF. DNA of the CDR3: TGTGCCAGCAGCGACGGACTAGCACCAGGCGATGAGCAGTTCTTC.

This clone has just one count. The chain uses TRBV7-3 and TRBJ2-3; D assignment may be TRBD1 or TRBD2 (5 bases each). The germline V and J ends were trimmed by 5 bases and 0 bases, with 15 bases remaining between them. The CDR3 is 16 residues long. Germline V lookup: CDR1 SGHTA, CDR2 FQGTGA. Here the CDR3 DNA reads TGTGCCAGCAGCCCTGCCGGGGCCCCTAGCACAGATACGCAGTATTTT. The encoded protein is CASSPAGAPSTDTQYF.

This chain uses TRBV6-1 with TRBJ1-2; D call uncertain. This CDR3 is built from 14 residues. V was shortened by 0 bases and J by 4 bases, with 9 bases between the two germline ends. The germline V gene encodes CDR1 MNHNS and CDR2 SASEGT. CDR3 protein: CASSEASGFYGYTF. The DNA of the CDR3 is TGTGCCAGCAGTGAAGCGTCCGGGTTCTATGGCTACACCTTC.

The chain uses TRBV27 and TRBJ2-3, with D unresolved. Germline lookup yields CDR1 MNHEY and CDR2 SMNVEV (reference sequence). This CDR3 comprises 13 residues. The V and J ends lost 2 bases and 3 bases respectively, with 6 bases between them. The CDR3 nucleotides read TGTGCCAGCAGTTTACTAAATACAGATACGCAGTATTTT. It is translated as CASSLLNTDTQYF.

The rearrangement uses TRBV27 and TRBJ1-2, with D tentatively TRBD1 (5 bases). CDR1 is MNHEY, CDR2 SMNVEV, per germline (reference sequence). The CDR3 sequence is 14 residues long. With 4 bases removed from V and 0 bases from J, the gap between germline ends came to 9 bases. The CDR3 reads CASSWGGANYGYTF. As DNA, the CDR3 is TGTGCCAGCAGTTGGGGGGGAGCTAACTATGGCTACACCTTC.

V is TRBV7-9 and J is TRBJ2-7, with a possible D match to TRBD1 (5 bases). This CDR3 is built from 13 residues. V was clipped by 1 base and J by 7 bases, with 11 bases between them. Germline V gives CDR1 SEHNR, CDR2 FQNEAQ (reference sequence). The CDR3 nucleotides read TGTGCCAGCAGCTTAGACAGGCGCCCGGAGCAGTACTTC. Amino acid sequence: CASSLDRRPEQYF.

V gene TRBV7-6 combines with J gene TRBJ1-4; tentatively, D is TRBD1 (5 bases). Germline-derived CDR1 and CDR2 are SGHVS and FNYEAQ. V was clipped by 1 base and J by 5 bases, with 8 bases between them. This CDR3 comprises 14 residues. The CDR3 reads CASSLDRRNEKLFF. Here the CDR3 DNA reads TGTGCCAGCAGCTTAGACAGGAGAAATGAAAAACTGTTTTTT.

The V gene is TRBV28, the J gene TRBJ2-3; D ambiguous. Germline assignment: CDR1 MDHEN and CDR2 SYDVKM. This CDR3 region has 16 residues. The V end was cut by 1 base, the J end by 0 bases, with 11 bases between. CDR3 in DNA: TGTGCCAGCAGTTTATCCGGCGGTCAAAGCACAGATACGCAGTATTTT. It translates to CASSLSGGQSTDTQYF.

Regarding this clone: The sample holds other DNA sequences that translate to the same CDR3. The genes are TRBV13 and TRBJ1-1; no definite D call. Germline CDR1 PRHDT, CDR2 FYEKMQ (reference sequence). CDR3 length: 15 amino acids. V was trimmed by 5 bases and J by 0 bases, leaving 13 bases between them. This CDR3 reads CASSPRGGMNTEAFF. CDR3 nucleotides: TGTGCCAGCAGCCCCCGGGGAGGGATGAACACTGAAGCTTTCTTT.